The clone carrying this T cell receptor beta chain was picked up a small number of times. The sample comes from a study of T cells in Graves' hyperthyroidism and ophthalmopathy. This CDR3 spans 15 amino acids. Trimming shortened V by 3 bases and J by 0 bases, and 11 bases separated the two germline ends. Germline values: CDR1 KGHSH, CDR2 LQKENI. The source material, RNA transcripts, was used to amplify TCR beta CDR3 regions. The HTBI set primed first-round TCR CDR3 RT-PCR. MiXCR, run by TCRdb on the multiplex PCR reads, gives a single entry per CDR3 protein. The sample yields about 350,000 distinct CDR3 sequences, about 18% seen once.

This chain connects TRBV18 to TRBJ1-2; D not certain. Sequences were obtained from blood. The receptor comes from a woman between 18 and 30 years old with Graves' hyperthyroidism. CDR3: CASSPAGSANYGYTF. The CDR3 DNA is TGTGCCAGCTCACCCGCCGGGTCAGCTAACTATGGCTACACCTTC. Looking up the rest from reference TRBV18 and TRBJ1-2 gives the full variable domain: NAGVMQNPRHLVRRRGQEARLRCSPMKGHSHVYWYRQLPEEGLKFMVYLQKENIIDESGMPKERFSAEFPKEGPSILRIQQVVRGDSAAYFCASSPAGSANYGYTFGSGTRLTVV.